This T cell receptor beta chain was captured in a study of radiotherapy plus CTLA-4 blockade in lung cancer (dated by TCRdb to 2017 to 2018). For the wider study: Objective responses were observed in approximately 18% of enrolled patients, and disease control was achieved in around 30%. Results and caveats for the whole study, not just this receptor: After treatment with radiotherapy and ipilimumab, TCR clones that originated in tumors expanded in peripheral blood. The strongest predictors of response, as reported, were early dynamic changes in blood T cell clones along with a rise in serum interferon-beta after radiation.

As regards this clone: Its antigen is unknown. Base qualities are not provided; no much larger clone lies one nucleotide away. In the same sample, other DNA sequences code for this CDR3.

From a lookup of the germline V gene, CDR1 and CDR2 are LGHNA and YNFKEQ. V is pared back by 1 base and J by 5 bases, with 9 bases lying between the germline termini. Measured from the cysteine to the phenylalanine, the CDR3 is 14 residues long. Only the CDR3 part of the read is kept: 42 bases, read in frame from the first base. In this study, focal radiation therapy paired with CTLA-4 blockade (ipilimumab) was tested in patients who had chemo-refractory metastatic non-small-cell lung cancer. The library was produced with the immunoSEQ multiplex PCR assay. Here the immuneACCESS table is served through TCRdb, limited to in-frame sequences with V and J called. Missing clones are a known gap in these copies; in checked studies unresolved V genes cover under half, and the rest lacks a known reason. The sample table records nearly 95,000 clones; roughly 80% of these occur just once. Of the sample, roughly a quarter is held by the ten largest clones.

This chain is built from TRBV4-2 and TRBJ2-1; TRBD1 is a weak D gene call, 6 bases matching. The sample was peripheral blood, taken from a patient treated with radiotherapy plus ipilimumab. The clonotype was recovered from a human donor with non-small cell lung cancer that progressed on radiotherapy plus ipilimumab. The nucleotide sequence reads as follows: TGTGCCAGCAGCCAAGGGGGGCTGGACAATGAGCAGTTCTTC. The translation is CASSQGGLDNEQFF.